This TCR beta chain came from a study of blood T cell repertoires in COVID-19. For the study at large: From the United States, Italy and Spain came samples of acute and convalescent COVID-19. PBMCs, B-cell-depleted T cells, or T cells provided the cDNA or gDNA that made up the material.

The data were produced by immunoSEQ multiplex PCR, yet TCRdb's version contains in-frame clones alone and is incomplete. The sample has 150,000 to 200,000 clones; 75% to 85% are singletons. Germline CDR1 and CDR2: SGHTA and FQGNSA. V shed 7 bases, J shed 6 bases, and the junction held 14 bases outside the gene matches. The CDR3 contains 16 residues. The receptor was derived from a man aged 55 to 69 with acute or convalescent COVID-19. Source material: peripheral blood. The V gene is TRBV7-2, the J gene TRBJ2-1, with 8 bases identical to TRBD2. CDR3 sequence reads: CASIGGPGLGSNEQFF. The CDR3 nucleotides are TGTGCCAGCATCGGCGGGCCGGGACTAGGGTCCAATGAGCAGTTCTTC.